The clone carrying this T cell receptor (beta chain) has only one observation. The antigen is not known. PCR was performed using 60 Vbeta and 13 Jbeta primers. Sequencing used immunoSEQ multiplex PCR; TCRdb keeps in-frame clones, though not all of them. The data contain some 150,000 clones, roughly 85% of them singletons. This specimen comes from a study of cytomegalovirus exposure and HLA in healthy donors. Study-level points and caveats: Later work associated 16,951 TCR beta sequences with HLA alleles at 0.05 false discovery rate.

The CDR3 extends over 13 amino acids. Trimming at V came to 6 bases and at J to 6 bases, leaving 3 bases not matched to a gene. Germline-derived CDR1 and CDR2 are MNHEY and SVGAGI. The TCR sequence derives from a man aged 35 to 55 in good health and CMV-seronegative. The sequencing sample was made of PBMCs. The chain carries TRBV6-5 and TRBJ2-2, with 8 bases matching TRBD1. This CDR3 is CASRRDRPGELFF. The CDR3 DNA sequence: TGTGCCAGCAGACGGGACAGGCCCGGGGAGCTGTTTTTT.